The clone carrying this T cell receptor (beta chain) appeared a few times. The TCR beta CDR3 regions underwent amplification using RNA transcripts as the source. The TCR CDR3 first-round RT-PCR relied on the HTBI primer set. TCRdb re-derived calls from the multiplex PCR reads in MiXCR, one entry per CDR3 protein. The table shows roughly 500,000 distinct CDR3 sequences, with approximately 22% occurring only once. These data come from a study of T cells in Graves' hyperthyroidism and ophthalmopathy. The specimen was blood. The clonotype was recovered from a woman in her 70s with Graves' ophthalmopathy.

The CDR3 nucleotides read TGTGCCACCAGTGATTTTAAGGCAGGAAGGTATACGCAGTATTTT. It is translated as CATSDFKAGRYTQYF. The rearrangement links TRBV24-1 to TRBJ2-3; D uncertain. CDR3 size: 15 residues. CDR1 is KGHDR, CDR2 SFDVKD, per germline. V lost 1 base and J lost 7, with 14 bases in between.